The 7 T cell receptor beta chains in this list originate from one sample, sequenced in a study of graft-versus-host responses after intestinal transplantation (dated by TCRdb to 2020 to 2023). Library generation was performed with the immunoSEQ multiplex PCR assay. TCRdb mirrors the immuneACCESS table, restricted to in-frame sequences. Some clones are absent from its copies; in checked studies, under half trace to an unresolved V gene, and the reason for the others is unknown. The sample table records 15,000 to 17,000 clones; 74% of these occur just once. The ten most abundant clones make up nearly 3.5% of the sample. To isolate intraepithelial and lamina propria lymphocytes from graft specimens, dithiothreitol, EDTA incubations and collagenase D digestion were used. The source was ileum tissue, collected 14 days after transplant. All receptors come from a human patient who received an intestinal transplant, so some T cells may come from the graft donor.

V usage is TRBV4-1 and J usage is TRBJ2-5; no clear D. The V and J ends lost 4 bases and 5 bases respectively, with 17 bases between them. Germline-derived CDR1 and CDR2 are MGHRA and YSYEKL. The CDR3 has 15 residues. This chain's CDR3 is CASSLAYTARETQYF. The CDR3 DNA reads TGCGCCAGCAGCCTCGCCTATACTGCCCGGGAGACCCAGTACTTC.

A single count supports this clone. The chain links TRBV7-9 to TRBJ1-5; a possible D gene is TRBD1 (6 bases). The CDR3 is made up of 15 amino acids. The V end was cut by 1 base, the J end by 4 bases, with 11 bases between. Germline CDR1 reads SEHNR; CDR2 reads FQNEAQ (reference sequence). The CDR3: CASSLGGLGNQPQHF. CDR3 DNA sequence: TGTGCCAGCAGCTTAGGGGGGCTAGGGAATCAGCCCCAGCATTTT.

This clone was observed a few times. V and J are TRBV4-2 and TRBJ1-2, with TRBD1 matching over 9 bases. J was trimmed by 4 bases and V by 3 bases; bases with no gene match: 6. The germline CDR1 and CDR2 sequences are LGHNA and YNFKEQ. The CDR3 has 15 residues. In nucleotides, the CDR3 is TGTGCCAGCAGCCAGGACAGGGGAGGGTTCTATGGCTACACCTTC. The encoded protein is CASSQDRGGFYGYTF.

This clone has just one count. CDR3 in DNA: TGTGCCAGCAGCGGGCTTGCCTACAATGAGCAGTTCTTC. Protein product: CASSGLAYNEQFF. V gene TRBV7-9 combines with J gene TRBJ2-1; D remains ambiguous. With 5 bases removed from V and 2 bases from J, the gap between germline ends came to 7 bases. CDR1 SEHNR and CDR2 FQNEAQ come from the germline V gene (reference sequence). This CDR3 has 13 amino acids. Variable domain in full (rest from reference TRBV7-9 and TRBJ2-1): DTGVSQNPRHKITKRGQNVTFRCDPISEHNRLYWYRQTLGQGPEFLTYFQNEAQLEKSRLLSDRFSAERPKGSFSTLEIQRTEQGDSAMYLCASSGLAYNEQFFGPGTRLTVL.

The V call is TRBV7-3, the J call TRBJ2-5; 8 nucleotides match TRBD1. This CDR3 is 15 amino acids long. Germline CDR1 SGHTA, CDR2 FQGTGA. V shed 2 bases, J shed 4 bases, and the junction held 6 bases outside the gene matches. CDR3 residues: CASSLGQGSGETQYF. The CDR3 nucleotides read TGTGCCAGCAGCTTAGGACAGGGTTCTGGAGAGACCCAGTACTTC.

V gene TRBV5-1 combines with J gene TRBJ1-6; perhaps TRBD1 as D (6 bases). This CDR3 spans 14 amino acids. V was pared by 4 bases and J by 10 bases, with 15 bases between. CDR1 is SGHRS and CDR2 is YFSETQ in the germline V gene. For the CDR3, the DNA is TGCGCCAGCAGCCTGGGGGCTATAAACTCACCCCTCCACTTT. It translates to CASSLGAINSPLHF.

The sample holds one count of this clone. V and J are TRBV27 and TRBJ2-2; D might be TRBD1 (6 bases). The V end was cut by 6 bases, the J end by 0 bases, with 20 bases between. Germline CDR1 is MNHEY and CDR2 is SMNVEV (reference sequence). CDR3 length: 18 amino acids. The CDR3 region is CASSPAQGRSANTGELFF. DNA of the CDR3: TGTGCCAGCAGCCCCGCACAGGGCCGCAGTGCGAACACCGGGGAGCTGTTTTTT.